This T cell receptor beta chain was found in a study of cytomegalovirus exposure and HLA in healthy donors. Study observations and caveats: Researchers reported from a later analysis that most CMV-associated TCR beta chains appeared HLA-restricted. A missense variant in DCLRE1C was later tied to TCR beta V- and J-gene trimming.

A remark on this clone: Antigen unknown.

The PCR used 60 Vbeta and 13 Jbeta primers. Authors' processing steps: In a later analysis, of 79 million or so unique beta chains, about 10 million appeared in at least two donors. This table comes from immunoSEQ multiplex PCR, and its TCRdb copy is limited to in-frame clones, with some not included. Clone size and V and J calls were adopted from that table, with D and trimming inferred from the DNA. This sample has about 140,000 clones, with around four fifths found just once. Unmatched junction bases numbered 3, after V lost 4 bases and J lost 4 bases. The CDR3 is 14 residues long. Germline V gene sequence: CDR1 SNHLY, CDR2 FYNNEI.

The clonotype comes from a man younger than 40 in good health and CMV-seropositive. The specimen sequenced was PBMCs. The J gene is TRBJ1-5, the V gene TRBV2; 8 nucleotides match TRBD1. The CDR3 nucleotides read TGTGCCAGCAGTGCCCAGGGGGCGAATCAGCCCCAGCATTTT. Translating gives CASSAQGANQPQHF.